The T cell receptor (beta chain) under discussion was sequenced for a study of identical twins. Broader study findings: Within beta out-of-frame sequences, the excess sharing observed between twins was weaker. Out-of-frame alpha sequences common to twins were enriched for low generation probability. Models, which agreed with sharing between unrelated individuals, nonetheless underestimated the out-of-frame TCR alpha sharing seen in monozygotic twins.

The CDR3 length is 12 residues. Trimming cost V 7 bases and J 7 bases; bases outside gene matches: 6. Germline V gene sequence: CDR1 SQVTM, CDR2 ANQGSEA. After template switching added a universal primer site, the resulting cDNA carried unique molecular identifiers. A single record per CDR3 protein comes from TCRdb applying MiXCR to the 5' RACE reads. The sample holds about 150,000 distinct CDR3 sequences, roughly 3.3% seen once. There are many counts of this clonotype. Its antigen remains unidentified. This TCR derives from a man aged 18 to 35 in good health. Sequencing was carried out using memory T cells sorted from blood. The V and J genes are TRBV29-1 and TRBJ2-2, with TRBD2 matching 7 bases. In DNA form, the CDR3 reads TGCAGCGCCGGGGGGTTGGGCGGGGAGCTGTTTTTT. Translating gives CSAGGLGGELFF.